Here is one TCR beta chain with its context. Its antigen remains unidentified. Generated by immunoSEQ multiplex PCR, the TCRdb table keeps only in-frame clones and is missing some. The sample has 90,000 to 150,000 clones, around 87% seen once. The data stem from a study of T cell responses to AZD1222 COVID-19 vaccine. In germline, CDR1 is KGHSH, CDR2 LQKENI. V was trimmed by 1 base and J by 4 bases, leaving 4 bases between them. CDR3 size: 13 residues. Findings and caveats of the study: Reportedly, nearly half of unique spike TCRs recognized epitopes outside B.1.351/B.1.1.7 mutations. Elevations in Spike-specific TCR breadth and depth followed administration of two AZD1222 doses.

Sequencing used peripheral blood, obtained 28 days after the second AZD1222 dose. This clonotype was obtained from an adult who received the AZD1222 COVID-19 vaccine. The chain combines TRBV18 with TRBJ2-2; D not certain. In DNA form, the CDR3 reads TGTGCCAGCTCACCACAGGTCACCGGGGAGCTGTTTTTT. This sequence encodes CASSPQVTGELFF.